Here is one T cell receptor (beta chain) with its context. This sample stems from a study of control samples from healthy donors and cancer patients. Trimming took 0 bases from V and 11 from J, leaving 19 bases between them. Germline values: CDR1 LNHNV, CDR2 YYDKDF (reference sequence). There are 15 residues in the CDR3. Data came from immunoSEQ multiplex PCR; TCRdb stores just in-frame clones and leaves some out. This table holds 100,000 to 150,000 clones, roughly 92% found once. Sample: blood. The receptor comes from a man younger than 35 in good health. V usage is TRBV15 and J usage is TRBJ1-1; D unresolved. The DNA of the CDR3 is TGTGCCACCAGCAGAGATTGGGGTAAACCCGTGGAGGCTTTCTTT. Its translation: CATSRDWGKPVEAFF.